This T cell receptor beta chain was documented in a study of T-cell memory formation after mild COVID-19. The study, taken as a whole, reports: While clones contracting from day 15 to 85 were balanced between CD4 and CD8, later expanders leaned CD4+.

TCRdb re-analysed the 5' RACE reads in MiXCR, keeping a single row per CDR3 protein. This table has roughly 340,000 distinct CDR3 sequences, roughly 19% appearing once. A note on this clonotype: Antigen specificity is unknown.

The V gene end was trimmed by 4 bases and the J gene end by 2 bases; junction bases not matched to a gene: 6. The length of the CDR3 is 16 residues. Germline lookup yields CDR1 SGHDT and CDR2 YYEEEE. The TCR sequence derives from a man aged 18 to 35 who had mild COVID-19 (a few samples of this study predate the infection). Cell type and time point are not known. The rearrangement uses TRBV5-6 and TRBJ2-3, with 11 bases aligning to TRBD2. Sequenced: PBMCs or a T cell subset sorted from them (not recorded which). The CDR3 bases are TGTGCCAGCAGCCCTAGCGGGGGGCGGGACACAGATACGCAGTATTTT. This codes for CASSPSGGRDTDTQYF.